This TCR beta chain was sequenced during a study of T-cell memory formation after mild COVID-19. The CDR3 covers 13 residues. The V end was cut by 7 bases, the J end by 1 base, with 11 bases between. This clonotype was seen repeatedly, ten times or more. In TCRdb, the 5' RACE reads were re-called with MiXCR into one record per CDR3 protein. The sample records a few hundred thousand distinct CDR3 sequences, 15% being singletons. The sequencing sample was made of PBMCs or a T cell subset sorted from them (not recorded which). This clonotype was sampled from a man between 18 and 29 years old who had mild COVID-19 (a few samples of this study predate the infection). Cell type and time point are not known. The V gene is TRBV12-3 or TRBV12-4, the J gene TRBJ2-7; the D gene is possibly TRBD2 (6 bases). The CDR3 protein is CASTPGLSYEQYF. CDR3 bases: TGTGCCAGCACCCCGGGACTTTCCTACGAGCAGTACTTC.